This record looks at one T cell receptor (beta chain) sequence and its context. This sample was included in a study of blood T cell repertoires in COVID-19. CDR3 length: 16 residues. Trimming pared 1 base from V and 0 bases from J, leaving 11 bases between. CDR1 SGHDN and CDR2 FVKESK come from the germline V gene. Profiled with immunoSEQ multiplex PCR; TCRdb holds only in-frame clones, not every one. The data show around 70,000 clones, 90% to 95% seen once. V usage is TRBV14 and J usage is TRBJ2-3, with TRBD2 as a possible D gene (7 bases). The receptor comes from a human donor in a cohort sampled during active COVID-19. Input material: peripheral blood. CDR3 protein: CASSQGAGASTDTQYF. CDR3 bases: TGTGCCAGCAGCCAAGGGGCGGGGGCTAGCACAGATACGCAGTATTTT. The entire variable domain, with the rest obtained from reference TRBV14 and TRBJ2-3, is as follows: EAGVTQFPSHSVIEKGQTVTLRCDPISGHDNLYWYRRVMGKEIKFLLHFVKESKQDESGMPNNRFLAERTGGTYSTLKVQPAELEDSGVYFCASSQGAGASTDTQYFGPGTRLTVL.